Shown below are 27 T cell receptor beta chains from a single sample sequenced in a study of T cell repertoires in cytomegalovirus infection. TCRdb reprocessed the reads with MiXCR, giving one entry per CDR3 protein. Among hundreds of thousands of distinct CDR3 sequences listed, roughly 26% were seen once. The specimen was CD8+ T cells from PBMCs. These receptors originate from a human donor in good health (CMV status not recorded). Some clones in this sample may be carry-over from other donors' samples.

The gene calls are TRBV19 and TRBJ1-5; the D gene is possibly TRBD1 (6 bases). This CDR3 comprises 13 residues. The germline CDR1 and CDR2 sequences are LNHDA and SQIVND (reference sequence). V lost 7 bases and J lost 4, with 11 bases in between. The CDR3 loop is CASIGTRNQPQHF. The CDR3 DNA follows: TGTGCCAGTATAGGGACACGGAATCAGCCCCAGCATTTT.

The chain has TRBV27 and TRBJ2-7, with 8 positions matching TRBD1. The CDR3 has 12 amino acids. V gave up 4 bases and J gave up 5 bases; unmatched junction bases: 1. Germline values: CDR1 MNHEY, CDR2 SMNVEV (reference sequence). The CDR3 sequence is CASSSGQDEQYF. CDR3 bases: TGTGCCAGCAGTTCGGGACAGGACGAGCAGTACTTC.

This clonotype was observed at least ten times. This chain connects TRBV6-2 or TRBV6-3 to TRBJ2-1; 7 nucleotides match TRBD1. Trimming at V came to 6 bases and at J to 1 base, leaving 9 bases not matched to a gene. This CDR3 is built from 16 residues. Germline values: CDR1 MNHEY, CDR2 SVGEGT. Written as DNA, the CDR3 is TGTGCCAGCAGCTATGACAGGGCCTCTTCCTACAATGAGCAGTTCTTC. The encoded protein is CASSYDRASSYNEQFF.

The chain is built from TRBV29-1 and TRBJ2-1; tentative D call: TRBD1 (5 bases). In germline, CDR1 is SQVTM, CDR2 ANQGSEA. The V end lost 0 bases, the J end lost 0 bases, and 15 bases lay between the germline ends. This CDR3 comprises 17 residues. CDR3 amino acids: CSVEDAPGASSYNEQFF. Here the CDR3 DNA reads TGCAGCGTTGAAGATGCCCCTGGGGCAAGCTCCTACAATGAGCAGTTCTTC.

This clonotype has only one observation. The J gene is TRBJ2-1, the V gene TRBV6-5; 7 nucleotides align to TRBD2. From germline, CDR1 is MNHEY and CDR2 SVGAGI. The trim removed 11 bases at V and 9 bases at J, leaving 10 bases unmatched. This CDR3 comprises 12 residues. This CDR3 is CAVGSSGVEQFF. The CDR3 bases are TGTGCCGTCGGTTCGAGCGGGGTTGAGCAGTTCTTC.

This chain joins TRBV6-2 or TRBV6-3 and TRBJ2-7; 8 bases are a match to TRBD1. CDR1 is MNHEY and CDR2 is SVGEGT in the germline V gene. The CDR3 has 16 amino acids. Trimming removed 6 bases from V and 3 bases from J; junction bases left unmatched: 13. The CDR3 sequence is CASSHDTGTGGYEQYF. CDR3 in DNA: TGTGCCAGCAGCCATGACACCGGGACAGGCGGCTACGAGCAGTACTTC.

The V call is TRBV13, the J call TRBJ2-7; 9 bases align to TRBD2. This CDR3 has 12 amino acids. Germline-derived CDR1 and CDR2 are PRHDT and FYEKMQ (reference sequence). J lost 5 bases, V lost 7 bases, and 3 bases had no gene match. DNA for the CDR3: TGTGCCAGCACGGGGACTAGCAACGAGCAGTACTTC. Protein product: CASTGTSNEQYF.

The rearrangement links TRBV14 to TRBJ2-4, with 7 bases lining up with TRBD1. CDR1 and CDR2 (germline): SGHDN, FVKESK. V was clipped by 2 bases and J by 1 base; unmatched bases: 2. The CDR3 runs to 15 residues. The CDR3 DNA reads TGTGCCAGCAGCCAAACAGGGGCCGCCAAAAACATTCAGTACTTC. Protein product: CASSQTGAAKNIQYF.

The V gene is TRBV9, the J gene TRBJ2-7; D is possibly TRBD1 (5 bases). The CDR3 has 14 residues. V was trimmed by 0 bases and J by 2 bases, leaving 9 bases between them. CDR1 and CDR2 from the germline V gene are SGDLS and YYNGEE. In DNA, the CDR3 is TGTGCCAGCAGCGTAGACGTGACAGCCTACGAGCAGTACTTC. Its protein is CASSVDVTAYEQYF.

This clonotype was picked up a small number of times. The chain combines TRBV5-6 with TRBJ1-6; D unclear. Germline V gene lookup returns CDR1 SGHDT and CDR2 YYEEEE. The CDR3 consists of 16 residues. The germline V and J ends were trimmed by 3 bases and 1 base, with 11 bases remaining between them. CDR3 sequence: CASSSTEKSYNSPLHF. CDR3 bases: TGTGCCAGCAGCTCCACGGAGAAGTCCTATAATTCACCCCTCCACTTT.

V is TRBV23-1 and J is TRBJ2-7; TRBD2 matches 13 bases. TRBV23-1 is classed as an ORF, of uncertain function. This CDR3 region has 17 residues. J lost 2 bases, V lost 0 bases, and 4 bases had no gene match. DNA of the CDR3: TGCGCCAGCAGTCAATCTCAACTAGCGGGGGGGCCCTACGAGCAGTACTTC. Its protein product is CASSQSQLAGGPYEQYF.

At least ten counts were recorded for this clonotype. The chain joins TRBV4-3 to TRBJ1-2, with a tentative D call TRBD1 (6 bases). Per the germline V gene, CDR1 is LGHNA and CDR2 is YSLEER. The CDR3 has 13 amino acids. V lost 5 bases and J 3 bases, leaving 10 bases between the germline ends. As DNA, the CDR3 is TGCGCCAGCAGCGAAAGACAGGACTATGGCTACACCTTC. It is translated as CASSERQDYGYTF.

This clonotype was counted between two and nine times. The J gene is TRBJ2-3, the V gene TRBV4-1, with 14 bases fitting TRBD2. J was trimmed by 4 bases and V by 4 bases; bases with no gene match: 7. The V gene's germline CDR1 is MGHRA and CDR2 YSYEKL. The CDR3 is 17 residues long. In DNA, the CDR3 is TGCGCCAGCAGCCTTGGGACTAGCGGGGGAGTGGCAGATACGCAGTATTTT. The encoded protein is CASSLGTSGGVADTQYF.

The sample holds many counts of this clonotype. The chain has TRBV7-8 and TRBJ2-3; D is unresolved. Per the germline V gene, CDR1 is SGHVS and CDR2 is FQNEAQ. There are 17 residues in the CDR3. The germline V and J ends were trimmed by 7 bases and 0 bases, with 20 bases remaining between them. CDR3 nucleotides: TGTGCCAGCACTTTCGCCTTTGTAGGCGGTAGCACAGATACGCAGTATTTT. This codes for CASTFAFVGGSTDTQYF.

The DNA of the CDR3 is TGTGCTAGTCTCCCGGGGCCGAACTACCAAGAGACCCAGTACTTC. Its translation: CASLPGPNYQETQYF. This sequence joins TRBV12-5 and TRBJ2-5, with D perhaps given as TRBD1 or TRBD2 (5 bases each). The germline V gene has CDR1 LGHNT and CDR2 FRNRAP. This CDR3 has 15 amino acids. V was shortened by 8 bases and J by 0 bases, with 16 bases between the two germline ends. The variable domain in full, completed from reference TRBV12-5 and TRBJ2-5, reads DARVTQTPRHKVTEMGQEVTMRCQPILGHNTVFWYRQTMMQGLELLAYFRNRAPLDDSGMPKDRFSAEMPDATLATLKIQPSEPRDSAVYFCASLPGPNYQETQYFGPGTRLLVL.

This clonotype occurred once. The chain joins TRBV3-1 to TRBJ2-1, with 11 bases lining up with TRBD2. V gave up 0 bases and J gave up 5 bases; unmatched junction bases: 3. This CDR3 region has 16 residues. Germline CDR1 reads LGHDT; CDR2 reads YNNKEL (reference sequence). The CDR3 DNA reads as TGTGCCAGCAGCCAAGAACTAGCGGGGGAGAACAATGAGCAGTTCTTC. This codes for CASSQELAGENNEQFF.

This clonotype was found a few times. This chain's CDR3 is CSAPGQDARTQHF. DNA of the CDR3: TGCAGTGCCCCGGGACAGGACGCCCGAACCCAGCATTTT. This chain links TRBV20-1 with TRBJ1-5, with 8 bases identical to TRBD1. Germline V CDR1 and CDR2: DFQATT, SNEGSKA (reference sequence). This CDR3 has 13 amino acids. V lost 6 bases, J lost 11 bases, and 12 bases stayed unmatched.

The table lists this clonotype with many counts. The chain couples TRBV6-1 to TRBJ1-2; 7 bases match TRBD1. Germline CDR1 MNHNS, CDR2 SASEGT. The junction had 11 bases not matched to a gene; V was cut back by 4 bases and J by 6 bases. The length of the CDR3 is 15 residues. CDR3 DNA sequence: TGTGCCAGCAGTGTCCGGGACAGAACTTTTGATGGCTACACCTTC. Translating it yields CASSVRDRTFDGYTF.

The chain is built from TRBV6-5 and TRBJ2-5; D tentatively reads TRBD1 or TRBD2 (6 bases each). Trimming shortened V by 2 bases and J by 5 bases, and 21 bases separated the two germline ends. Germline lookup yields CDR1 MNHEY and CDR2 SVGAGI. The CDR3 totals 17 residues. CDR3 in DNA: TGTGCCAGCAGTTACGGCCCGGGGGCCGGTCCGGGGGAGACCCAGTACTTC. As protein: CASSYGPGAGPGETQYF.

This chain connects TRBV19 to TRBJ2-1; 8 nucleotides match TRBD1. J gave up 3 bases and V 7 bases, and 5 bases lay outside the gene matches. The CDR3 contains 14 residues. Germline CDR1 LNHDA, CDR2 SQIVND (reference sequence). The CDR3 DNA is TGTGCCAGTAACCCCACAGGGGGCTACAATGAGCAGTTCTTC. Translating gives CASNPTGGYNEQFF.

CDR3 nucleotide sequence: TGTGCCAGCAGTCTGATTCAGGGGGCTCAGCCCCAGCATTTT. It is translated as CASSLIQGAQPQHF. The J gene is TRBJ1-5, the V gene TRBV27; 8 nucleotides agree with TRBD1. CDR1 is MNHEY, CDR2 SMNVEV, per germline (reference sequence). V lost 5 bases and J lost 6; bases outside the gene matches: 6. The CDR3 is 14 amino acids.

This chain connects TRBV28 to TRBJ2-5, with no clear D. The germline V gene has CDR1 MDHEN and CDR2 SYDVKM. V was shortened by 7 bases and J by 7 bases, with 10 bases between the two germline ends. The CDR3 length is 11 residues. CDR3 nucleotide sequence: TGTGCCAGCACCTTACTGGGGACCCAGTACTTC. Translating it yields CASTLLGTQYF.

This clonotype was counted ten times or more. The chain joins TRBV7-2 to TRBJ2-7; TRBD2 matches 7 bases. The V gene's germline CDR1 is SGHTA and CDR2 FQGNSA. Germline trimming cut 3 bases from V and 5 bases from J; bases unmatched to any gene: 10. There are 15 residues in the CDR3. CDR3 bases: TGTGCCAGCAGCTTGATAGCGGGTGGGGGACACGAGCAGTACTTC. It is translated as CASSLIAGGGHEQYF.

This rearrangement joins TRBV6-2 or TRBV6-3 to TRBJ2-6; no clear D gene. This CDR3 has 18 residues. V gave up 3 bases and J gave up 0 bases, with 15 bases separating them. Germline V CDR1 and CDR2: MNHEY, SVGEGT. For the CDR3, the DNA is TGTGCCAGCAGTTATATAAGGATAGAAGACTCTGGGGCCAACGTCCTGACTTTC. Encoded protein: CASSYIRIEDSGANVLTF.

With respect to this clonotype: A read error may produce the germline difference seen at one junction end. This chain connects TRBV6-1 to TRBJ2-5; 8 nucleotides line up with TRBD1. CDR3 size: 15 residues. Germline values: CDR1 MNHNS, CDR2 SASEGT. CDR3 residues: CVSSEGPGTGRTQYF. The CDR3 DNA follows: TGTGTCAGCAGTGAAGGACCCGGGACAGGAAGGACCCAGTACTTC.

In this sample, this clonotype turned up many times. V usage is TRBV28 and J usage is TRBJ2-7, with unresolved D. This CDR3 contains 15 residues. The V end was cut by 5 bases, the J end by 7 bases, with 21 bases between. CDR1 MDHEN and CDR2 SYDVKM come from the germline V gene. CDR3 amino acids: CASSATSSPPAEQYV. CDR3 sequence (DNA): TGTGCCAGCAGTGCCACCTCCTCCCCGCCGGCGGAGCAGTACGTC.

Concerning this clonotype itself: Mismatch with germline at one junction end may stem from a read error. The CDR3 loop reads CASSPTRGGNYGCTF. CDR3 nucleotide sequence: TGTGCCAGCAGTCCGACAAGGGGTGGTAACTATGGCTGCACCTTC. The chain carries TRBV7-9 and TRBJ1-2, with D possibly being TRBD1 (5 bases). Looked up from germline, CDR1 is SEHNR and CDR2 is FQNEAQ (reference sequence). The length of the CDR3 is 15 residues.